Listed here are 4 T cell receptor beta chains from one sample, sequenced in a study of T cells in Graves' hyperthyroidism and ophthalmopathy. Amplification of TCR beta CDR3 regions used RNA as the template. The TCR CDR3 first-round RT-PCR relied on the HTBI primer set. TCRdb recomputed calls from the multiplex PCR reads with MiXCR, one row per CDR3 protein. This sample has under 350,000 distinct CDR3 sequences, with roughly 13% found just once. The material sequenced was blood. The receptors derive from a woman aged 35 to 49 with Graves' ophthalmopathy.

This clonotype was detected ten times or more. V usage is TRBV30 and J usage is TRBJ2-3; D gene ambiguous. CDR1 and CDR2 (germline): GTSNPN, SVGIG (reference sequence). This CDR3 is built from 12 residues. V gave up 3 bases and J gave up 2 bases, with 6 bases separating them. This CDR3 is CAWRGITDTQYF. CDR3 in DNA: TGTGCCTGGAGAGGGATCACAGATACGCAGTATTTT.

This clonotype was counted many times. The genes are TRBV11-2 and TRBJ2-1; D is unresolved. V lost 5 bases and J lost 7, with 18 bases in between. The CDR3 covers 15 residues. Germline V lookup: CDR1 SGHAT, CDR2 FQNNGV. The CDR3 nucleotides are TGTGCCAGCAGCCCGCGCGCGGCCGGGTGGAATGAGCAGTTCTTC. It specifies CASSPRAAGWNEQFF.

The chain combines TRBV6-6 with TRBJ1-2; perhaps TRBD1 as D (5 bases). This CDR3 spans 14 amino acids. The V and J ends lost 1 base and 3 bases respectively, with 9 bases between them. Germline CDR1 MNHNY, CDR2 SVGAGI (reference sequence). CDR3 loop: CASSYLGTDYGYTF. For the CDR3, the DNA is TGTGCCAGCAGTTACTTAGGGACCGACTATGGCTACACCTTC.

Many counts were recorded for this clonotype. This chain uses TRBV28 with TRBJ2-5; D not resolved. Germline assignment: CDR1 MDHEN and CDR2 SYDVKM. Trimming shortened V by 4 bases and J by 2 bases, and 11 bases separated the two germline ends. The CDR3 sequence is 14 residues long. This CDR3 reads CASSSSNGQETQYF. In DNA, the CDR3 is TGTGCCAGCAGTTCCTCGAACGGTCAAGAGACCCAGTACTTC.